Below are 7 T cell receptor beta chains sequenced from a single sample in a study of CD8+ T cells in alopecia areata. In each case, RNA was isolated and then reverse transcribed into cDNA as the sequencing template. Here immunoSEQ multiplex PCR was the method, and the copy in TCRdb shows in-frame clones only, minus some. The data hold about 200,000 clones, with more than 55% observed a single time. Sequencing was carried out using CD8+ T cells sorted from blood. These receptors were taken from a human donor in good health.

The V gene is TRBV4-1, the J gene TRBJ2-1; TRBD1 is a possible D gene (6 bases). CDR1 and CDR2 from the germline V gene are MGHRA and YSYEKL. Between the trimmed V and J ends, which lost 0 bases and 4 bases, there was a span of 13 bases. CDR3 length: 16 residues. This CDR3 is CASSQEPRGSYNEQFF. The CDR3 nucleotides read TGCGCCAGCAGCCAAGAACCCAGGGGATCATACAATGAGCAGTTCTTC.

In its sample, this clone was seen a few times. The chain is built from TRBV29-1 and TRBJ2-5; no clear D gene. The germline V gene encodes CDR1 SQVTM and CDR2 ANQGSEA. V was pared by 3 bases and J by 1 base, with 15 bases between. This CDR3 region has 15 residues. CDR3 loop: CSVDHASGGQETQYF. The CDR3, as DNA: TGCAGCGTTGACCATGCATCAGGTGGCCAAGAGACCCAGTACTTC.

This chain joins TRBV4-1 and TRBJ2-2, with 8 positions matching TRBD2. This CDR3 spans 17 amino acids. V shed 6 bases, J shed 1 base, and the junction held 10 bases outside the gene matches. Germline V gene lookup returns CDR1 MGHRA and CDR2 YSYEKL. CDR3: CASRWSESGGNTGELFF. In DNA, the CDR3 is TGCGCCAGCAGGTGGTCGGAAAGCGGGGGGAACACCGGGGAGCTGTTTTTT.

This chain joins TRBV27 and TRBJ1-6; maybe TRBD1 (6 bases). Trimming left V 6 bases short and J 4 bases short, with 16 bases between. The CDR3 sequence is 16 residues long. Per germline, CDR1 MNHEY and CDR2 SMNVEV (reference sequence). CDR3 nucleotide sequence: TGTGCCAGCAGCCAGGGTTGGACAGCGTATAATTCACCCCTCCACTTT. Translation: CASSQGWTAYNSPLHF.

This clone was detected only a few times. CDR3 sequence (DNA): TGCGCCAGCTCACTCGGAAACACCATATATTTT. Its protein product is CASSLGNTIYF. The V gene is TRBV4-1, the J gene TRBJ1-3, with unresolved D. Germline CDR1 is MGHRA and CDR2 is YSYEKL. The ends were cut back, 8 bases at V and 4 bases at J, with 6 bases in the middle. The CDR3 is 11 amino acids.

This clone was seen more than once but under ten times. The chain links TRBV5-6 to TRBJ2-5; tentatively, D is TRBD1 or TRBD2 (6 bases each). Germline loops: CDR1 SGHDT, CDR2 YYEEEE. With 4 bases removed from V and 1 base from J, the gap between germline ends came to 11 bases. The CDR3 is made up of 14 amino acids. The CDR3 is CASSGGTIQETQYF. CDR3 coding DNA: TGTGCCAGCAGCGGCGGGACAATCCAAGAGACCCAGTACTTC.

The chain has TRBV5-6 and TRBJ2-1; no clear D gene. This CDR3 region has 17 residues. V shed 4 bases and J shed 0 bases, with 17 bases lying between them. In germline, CDR1 is SGHDT, CDR2 YYEEEE. This CDR3 is CASSPWGIESSYNEQFF. For the CDR3, the DNA is TGTGCCAGCAGCCCCTGGGGAATAGAAAGCTCCTACAATGAGCAGTTCTTC. Full variable domain (rest looked up from reference TRBV5-6 and TRBJ2-1): DAGVTQSPTHLIKTRGQQVTLRCSPKSGHDTVSWYQQALGQGPQFIFQYYEEEERQRGNFPDRFSGHQFPNYSSELNVNALLLGDSALYLCASSPWGIESSYNEQFFGPGTRLTVL.